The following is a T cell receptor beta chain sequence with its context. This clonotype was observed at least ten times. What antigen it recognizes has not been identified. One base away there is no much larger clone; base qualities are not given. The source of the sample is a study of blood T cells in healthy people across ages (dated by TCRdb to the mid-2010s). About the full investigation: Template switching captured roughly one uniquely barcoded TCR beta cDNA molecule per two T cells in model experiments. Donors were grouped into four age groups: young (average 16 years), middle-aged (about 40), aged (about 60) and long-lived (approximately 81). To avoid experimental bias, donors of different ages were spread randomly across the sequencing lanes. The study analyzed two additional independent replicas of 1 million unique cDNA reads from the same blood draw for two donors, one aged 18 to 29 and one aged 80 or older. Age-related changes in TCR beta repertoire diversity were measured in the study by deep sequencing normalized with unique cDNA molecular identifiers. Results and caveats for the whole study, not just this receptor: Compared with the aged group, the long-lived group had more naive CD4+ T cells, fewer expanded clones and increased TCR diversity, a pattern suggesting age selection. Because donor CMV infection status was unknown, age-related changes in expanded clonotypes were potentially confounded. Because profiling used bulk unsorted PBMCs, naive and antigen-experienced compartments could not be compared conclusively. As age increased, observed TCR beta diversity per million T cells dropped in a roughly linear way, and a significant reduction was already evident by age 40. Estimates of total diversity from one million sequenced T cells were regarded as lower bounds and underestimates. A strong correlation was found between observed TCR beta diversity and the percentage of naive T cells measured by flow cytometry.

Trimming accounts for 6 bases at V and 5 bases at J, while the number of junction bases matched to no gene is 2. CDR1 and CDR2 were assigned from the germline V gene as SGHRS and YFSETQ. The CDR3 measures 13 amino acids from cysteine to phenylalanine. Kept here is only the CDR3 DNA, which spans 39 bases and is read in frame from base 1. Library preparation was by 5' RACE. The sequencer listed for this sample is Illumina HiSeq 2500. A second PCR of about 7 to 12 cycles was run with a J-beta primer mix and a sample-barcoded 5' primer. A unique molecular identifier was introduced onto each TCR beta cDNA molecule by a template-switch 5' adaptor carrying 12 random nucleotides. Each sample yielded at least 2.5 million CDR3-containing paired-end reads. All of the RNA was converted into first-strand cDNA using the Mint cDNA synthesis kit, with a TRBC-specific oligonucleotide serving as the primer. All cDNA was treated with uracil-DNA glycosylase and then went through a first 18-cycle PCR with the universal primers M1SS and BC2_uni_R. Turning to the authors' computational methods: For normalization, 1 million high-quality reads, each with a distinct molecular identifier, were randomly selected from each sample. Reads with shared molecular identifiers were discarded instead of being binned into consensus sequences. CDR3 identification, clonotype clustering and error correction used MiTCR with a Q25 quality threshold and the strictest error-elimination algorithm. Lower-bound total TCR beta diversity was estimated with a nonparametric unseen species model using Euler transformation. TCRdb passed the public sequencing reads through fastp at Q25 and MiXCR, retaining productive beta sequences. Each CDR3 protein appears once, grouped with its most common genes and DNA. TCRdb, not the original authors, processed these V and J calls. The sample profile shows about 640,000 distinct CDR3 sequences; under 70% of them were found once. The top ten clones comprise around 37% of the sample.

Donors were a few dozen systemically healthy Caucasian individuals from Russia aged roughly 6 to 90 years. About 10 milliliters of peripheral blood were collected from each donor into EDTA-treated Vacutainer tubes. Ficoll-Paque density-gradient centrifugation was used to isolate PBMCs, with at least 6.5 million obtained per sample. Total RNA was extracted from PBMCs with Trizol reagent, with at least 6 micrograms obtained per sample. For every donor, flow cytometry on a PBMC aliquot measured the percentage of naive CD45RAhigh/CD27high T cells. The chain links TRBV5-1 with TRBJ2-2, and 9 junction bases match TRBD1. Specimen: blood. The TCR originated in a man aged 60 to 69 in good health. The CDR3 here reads CASMTGGTGELFF. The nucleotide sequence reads TGCGCCAGCATGACAGGGGGAACCGGGGAGCTGTTTTTT.